Listed below are T cell receptor beta chains from one sample, sequenced in a study of blood T cell repertoires in COVID-19. Profiling relied on immunoSEQ multiplex PCR, and the TCRdb table lists in-frame clones only, not all of them. The table lists around 150,000 clones, approximately 80% of them singletons, with roughly 6.5% in the top ten. Sequenced: peripheral blood. The receptors were gathered from a human donor in a cohort sampled during active COVID-19. Both conserved end residues are part of each CDR3.

CDR3aa: CASSQVLAGDLSTDTQYF; j_gene: TRBJ2-3; v_gene: TRBV4-3
CDR3aa: CASRGLGLAEETQYF; j_gene: TRBJ2-5; v_gene: TRBV5-1
CDR3aa: CATSDRVVNEQYF; j_gene: TRBJ2-7; v_gene: TRBV24-1
CDR3aa: CASSVQGARGETQYF; j_gene: TRBJ2-5; v_gene: TRBV9
CDR3aa: CASSVGQDTEAFF; j_gene: TRBJ1-1; v_gene: TRBV9
CDR3aa: CASSQAVQGSYEQYF; j_gene: TRBJ2-7; v_gene: TRBV4-1
CDR3aa: CASSLGVGQPQHF; j_gene: TRBJ1-5; v_gene: TRBV7-9
CDR3aa: CASSPGPSYNEQFF; j_gene: TRBJ2-1; v_gene: TRBV5-1
CDR3aa: CASSLADRGLLETQYF; j_gene: TRBJ2-5; v_gene: TRBV5-1
CDR3aa: CATSRDGRVMNTEAFF; j_gene: TRBJ1-1; v_gene: TRBV15
CDR3aa: CASASAQGNSPLHF; j_gene: TRBJ1-6; v_gene: TRBV5-1
CDR3aa: CASSRRTGDTEAFF; j_gene: TRBJ1-1; v_gene: TRBV28